This section outlines one T cell receptor (beta chain) sequence together with its context. J gave up 7 bases and V 0 bases, and 15 bases lay outside the gene matches. There are 18 residues in the CDR3. Germline-derived CDR1 and CDR2 are SGHTA and FQGNSA. The data belong to a study of blood T cell repertoires in COVID-19. Study overall: Samples representing acute and convalescent COVID-19 were sourced from the United States, Italy and Spain. PBMCs, B-cell-depleted T cells, or T cells were the source of the cDNA or gDNA that made up the material.

Data came from immunoSEQ multiplex PCR; TCRdb stores just in-frame clones and leaves some out. The table has about 160,000 clones, around 84% seen once. This sequence was found in a man in his fifties or sixties with active or convalescent COVID-19. Sequencing used peripheral blood. V and J are TRBV7-2 and TRBJ2-1; TRBD2 matches at 7 bases. The CDR3 DNA follows: TGTGCCAGCAGCTTAGCGTGGCTAGCGGAGCCCCCTACGAATGAGCAGTTCTTC. Encoded protein: CASSLAWLAEPPTNEQFF.